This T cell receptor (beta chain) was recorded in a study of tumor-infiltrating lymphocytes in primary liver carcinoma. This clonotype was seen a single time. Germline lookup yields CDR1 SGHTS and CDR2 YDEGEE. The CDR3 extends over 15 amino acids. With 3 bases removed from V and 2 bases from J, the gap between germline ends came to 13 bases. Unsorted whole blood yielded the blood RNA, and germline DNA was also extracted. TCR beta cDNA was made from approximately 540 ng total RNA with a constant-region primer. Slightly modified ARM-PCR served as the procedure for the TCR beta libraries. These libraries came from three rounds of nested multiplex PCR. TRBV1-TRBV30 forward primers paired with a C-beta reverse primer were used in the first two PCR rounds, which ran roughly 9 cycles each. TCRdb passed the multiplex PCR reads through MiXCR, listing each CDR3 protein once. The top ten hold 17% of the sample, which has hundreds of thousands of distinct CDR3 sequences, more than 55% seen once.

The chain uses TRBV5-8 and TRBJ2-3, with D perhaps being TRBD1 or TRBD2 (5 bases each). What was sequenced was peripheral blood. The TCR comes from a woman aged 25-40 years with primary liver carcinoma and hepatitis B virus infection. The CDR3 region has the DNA TGTGCCAGCAGCTCCCGGGGCAGAGTCACAGATACGCAGTATTTT. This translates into CASSSRGRVTDTQYF.